Sequencing of this TCR beta chain was carried out in a study of vaccination and CD4 T cells after COVID-19. Study-wide background: SARS-CoV-2 positivity in convalescent patients was established by nasal swab PCR; some ten had mild and one severe disease. Overlapping spike peptides from SARS-CoV-2, HCoV-NL63, HCoV-OC43 and HCoV-229E served to stimulate the cells.

The sample holds a few counts of this clonotype. Antigen unknown. Sequencing of DNA taken from cultured CD4+ T cells relied on the Oncomine TCR Beta short-read assay. Via MiXCR, TCRdb re-called the PCR reads, giving one row per CDR3 protein. The sample includes some 8,500 distinct CDR3 sequences, 55% of them seen just once. V gave up 7 bases and J gave up 8 bases, with 18 bases separating them. Germline CDR1 reads SGHRS; CDR2 reads YFSETQ. This CDR3 region has 13 residues. As to treatment: roughly ten-day PBMC culture with coronavirus spike peptide pools or control peptides (ViraFEST assay). Sequenced input: CD4+ T cells from blood, cultured in vitro. This receptor was obtained from a human donor who had recovered from COVID-19. The rearrangement uses TRBV5-1 and TRBJ1-2, with TRBD1 as a possible D gene (5 bases). The DNA of the CDR3 is TGCGCCAGCGAGGAGGGGCTCAAGGGAGGCTACACCTTC. It is translated as CASEEGLKGGYTF.